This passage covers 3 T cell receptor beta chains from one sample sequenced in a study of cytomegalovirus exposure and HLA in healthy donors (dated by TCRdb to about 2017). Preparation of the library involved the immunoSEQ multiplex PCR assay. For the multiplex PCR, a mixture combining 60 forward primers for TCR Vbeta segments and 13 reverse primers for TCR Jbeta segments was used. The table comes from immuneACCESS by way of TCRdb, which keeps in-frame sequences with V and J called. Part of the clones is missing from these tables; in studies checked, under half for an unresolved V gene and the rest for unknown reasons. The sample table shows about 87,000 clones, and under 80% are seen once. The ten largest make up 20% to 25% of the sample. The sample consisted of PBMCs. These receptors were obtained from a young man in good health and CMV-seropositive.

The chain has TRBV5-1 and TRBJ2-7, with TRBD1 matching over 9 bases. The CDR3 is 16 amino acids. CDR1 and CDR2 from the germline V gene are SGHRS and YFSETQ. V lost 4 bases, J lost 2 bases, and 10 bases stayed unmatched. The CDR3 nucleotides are TGCGCCAGCAGCCCTTTGGGACAGGGTGGGACCTACGAGCAGTACTTC. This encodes CASSPLGQGGTYEQYF. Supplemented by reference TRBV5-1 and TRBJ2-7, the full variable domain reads KAGVTQTPRYLIKTRGQQVTLSCSPISGHRSVSWYQQTPGQGLQFLFEYFSETQRNKGNFPGRFSGRQFSNSRSEMNVSTLELGDSALYLCASSPLGQGGTYEQYFGPGTRLTVT.

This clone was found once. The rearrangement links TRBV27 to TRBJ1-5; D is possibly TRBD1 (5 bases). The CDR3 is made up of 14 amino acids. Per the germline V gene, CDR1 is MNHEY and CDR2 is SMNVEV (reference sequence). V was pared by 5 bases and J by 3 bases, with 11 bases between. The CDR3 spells CASSTSRVNQPQHF. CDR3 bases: TGTGCCAGCAGTACGTCCAGGGTCAATCAGCCCCAGCATTTT.

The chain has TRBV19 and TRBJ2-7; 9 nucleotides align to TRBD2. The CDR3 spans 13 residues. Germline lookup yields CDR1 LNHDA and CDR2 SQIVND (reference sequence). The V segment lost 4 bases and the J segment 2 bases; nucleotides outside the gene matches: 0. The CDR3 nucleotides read TGTGCCAGTAGTAGCGGGGGGGCCTACGAGCAGTACTTC. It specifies CASSSGGAYEQYF.